The source of this TCR beta chain is a study of T-cell memory formation after mild COVID-19. Worth noting for this clonotype: Its matching antigen is unknown.

V dropped 8 bases and J dropped 9; count of bases not matched to a gene: 5. The CDR3 consists of 14 residues. The study's findings and limits: Contracting CD4+ clones lay largely in CM and EM, with CD8+ ones residing in EMRA.

One entry per CDR3 protein, called by TCRdb with MiXCR from the 5' RACE reads. Of fewer than 700,000 distinct CDR3 sequences in the sample, roughly 20% were seen once. V usage is TRBV12-3 or TRBV12-4 and J usage is TRBJ2-1; TRBD2 agrees at 15 bases. This clonotype was sampled from an adult woman who had mild COVID-19 (a few samples of this study predate the infection). Cell type and time point are not known. What was sequenced was PBMCs or a T cell subset sorted from them (not recorded which). The CDR3 sequence: CASGLAGGVSEQFF. In DNA, the CDR3 is TGTGCCAGCGGACTAGCGGGGGGGGTCAGTGAGCAGTTCTTC.